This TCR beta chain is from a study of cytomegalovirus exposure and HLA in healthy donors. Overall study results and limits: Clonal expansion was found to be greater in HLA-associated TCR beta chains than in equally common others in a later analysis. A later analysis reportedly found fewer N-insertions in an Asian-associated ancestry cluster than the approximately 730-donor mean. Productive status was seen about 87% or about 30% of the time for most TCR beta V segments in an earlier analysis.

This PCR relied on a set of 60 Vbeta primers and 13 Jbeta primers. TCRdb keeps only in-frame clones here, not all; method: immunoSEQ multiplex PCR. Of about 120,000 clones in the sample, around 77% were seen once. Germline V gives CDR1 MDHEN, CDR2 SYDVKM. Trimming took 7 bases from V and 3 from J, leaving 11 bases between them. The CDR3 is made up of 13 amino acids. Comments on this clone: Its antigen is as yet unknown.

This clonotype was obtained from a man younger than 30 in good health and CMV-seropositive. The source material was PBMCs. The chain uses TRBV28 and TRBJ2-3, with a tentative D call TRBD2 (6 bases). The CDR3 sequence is CASTLGTTDTQYF. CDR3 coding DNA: TGTGCCAGCACCCTAGGGACTACAGATACGCAGTATTTT.